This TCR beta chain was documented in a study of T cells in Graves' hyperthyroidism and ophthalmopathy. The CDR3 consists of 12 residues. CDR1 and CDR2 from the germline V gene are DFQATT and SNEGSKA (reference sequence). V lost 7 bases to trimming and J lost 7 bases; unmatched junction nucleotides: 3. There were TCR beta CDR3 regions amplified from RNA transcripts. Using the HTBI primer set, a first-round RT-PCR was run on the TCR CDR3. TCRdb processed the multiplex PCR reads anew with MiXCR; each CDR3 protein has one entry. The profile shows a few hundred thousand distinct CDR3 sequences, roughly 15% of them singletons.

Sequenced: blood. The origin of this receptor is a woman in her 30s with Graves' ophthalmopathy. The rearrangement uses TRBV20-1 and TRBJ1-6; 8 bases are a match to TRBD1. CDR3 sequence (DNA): TGCAGTGTACCAGGGGGCAATTCACCCCTCCACTTT. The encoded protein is CSVPGGNSPLHF.